One sample yielded the 14 T cell receptor beta chains listed below, sequenced in a study of spatial heterogeneity in lung cancer. TCRdb fed the 5' RACE reads into MiXCR, producing one record per CDR3 protein. The profile shows 20,000 to 25,000 distinct CDR3 sequences, approximately 4.4% of them singletons. This sample's time point: sample taken at primary tumor resection. Unsorted whole RNA from tumor, nontumor lung or frozen PBMC underwent sequencing. Material: PBMCs, obtained at surgery. These TCRs come from a male donor with early-stage non-small cell lung cancer.

The V and J genes are TRBV28 and TRBJ1-5; the D gene is possibly TRBD1 (6 bases). Trimming stripped 1 base from V and 2 bases from J, with 6 bases between. Per the germline V gene, CDR1 is MDHEN and CDR2 is SYDVKM. There are 14 residues in the CDR3. CDR3 protein: CASSLYRGNQPQHF. The CDR3 region has the DNA TGTGCCAGCAGTTTATACAGGGGCAATCAGCCCCAGCATTTT.

This clonotype was observed at least ten times. V usage is TRBV15 and J usage is TRBJ1-1, with D hard to call. The CDR3 runs 15 residues. Germline values: CDR1 LNHNV, CDR2 YYDKDF (reference sequence). The V end lost 0 bases, the J end lost 0 bases, and 8 bases lay between the germline ends. The CDR3 region is CATSRDLIMNTEAFF. CDR3 nucleotide sequence: TGTGCCACCAGCAGAGATCTGATCATGAACACTGAAGCTTTCTTT.

This clonotype was counted at least ten times. CDR3 loop: CASSVAPGQPQHF. In DNA, the CDR3 is TGTGCCAGCAGCGTAGCCCCTGGACAGCCCCAGCATTTT. The chain joins TRBV9 to TRBJ1-5; D gene uncertain. In germline, CDR1 is SGDLS, CDR2 YYNGEE. The V gene lost 0 bases and the J gene lost 7 bases, with 8 bases spanning the gap. The CDR3 contains 13 residues.

Many counts were recorded for this clonotype. One end of the junction varies from germline; a read error may be responsible. The chain uses TRBV25-1 and TRBJ1-5; possibly TRBD1 for D (6 bases). Germline lookup yields CDR1 MGHDK and CDR2 SYGVNS. The CDR3 is 19 residues long. The CDR3 is CASSELVDRKIFSNQPQHF. In nucleotides, the CDR3 is TGTGCCAGCAGTGAATTGGTCGACAGGAAGATCTTCAGCAATCAGCCTCAGCATTTT.

This clonotype was seen at least ten times. The rearrangement links TRBV5-1 to TRBJ2-1, with 7 bases fitting TRBD1. This CDR3 contains 14 residues. V gave up 4 bases and J gave up 6 bases; unmatched junction bases: 7. Germline lookup yields CDR1 SGHRS and CDR2 YFSETQ. As DNA, the CDR3 is TGCGCCAGCAGCCGATGGACAGGAAGCAATGAGCAGTTCTTC. It encodes CASSRWTGSNEQFF.

This clonotype was counted ten times or more. This chain links TRBV6-2 or TRBV6-3 with TRBJ1-2, with 7 bases fitting TRBD1. The CDR3 consists of 14 residues. With 6 bases clipped from V and 4 bases from J, the junction kept 8 bases outside the gene matches. CDR1 and CDR2 (germline): MNHEY, SVGEGT. In DNA form, the CDR3 reads TGTGCCAGCAGCGATCCGGGACAGAGCTATGGCTACACCTTC. This gives the protein CASSDPGQSYGYTF.

This clonotype has at least ten counts. The chain has TRBV25-1 and TRBJ2-5, with TRBD1 identical over 10 bases. With V trimmed by 4 bases and J by 2 bases, 4 bases remained unmatched. From germline, CDR1 is MGHDK and CDR2 SYGVNS. CDR3 length equals 15 residues. CDR3 coding DNA: TGTGCCAGCAGTGGACCGGGACAGGGGCAAGAGACCCAGTACTTC. This codes for CASSGPGQGQETQYF. The variable domain in full, completed from reference TRBV25-1 and TRBJ2-5, reads EADIYQTPRYLVIGTGKKITLECSQTMGHDKMYWYQQDPGMELHLIHYSYGVNSTEKGDLSSESTVSRIRTEHFPLTLESARPSHTSQYLCASSGPGQGQETQYFGPGTRLLVL.

This sequence joins TRBV3-1 and TRBJ2-3; D ambiguous. The CDR3 spans 16 residues. The germline CDR1 and CDR2 sequences are LGHDT and YNNKEL (reference sequence). Trimming cost V 0 bases and J 1 base, with 11 bases left between them. CDR3 sequence (DNA): TGTGCCAGCAGCCAAGATTCATTTGTGGGCACAGATACGCAGTATTTT. This encodes CASSQDSFVGTDTQYF.

By share, this clonotype ranks as medium-sized. V and J are TRBV4-1 and TRBJ1-2, with D unresolved. The CDR3 has 14 amino acids. Germline-derived CDR1 and CDR2 are MGHRA and YSYEKL. V was pared by 0 bases and J by 4 bases, with 9 bases between. The CDR3 is CASSQDLRGYGYTF. The CDR3 DNA reads as TGCGCCAGCAGCCAAGATTTACGGGGCTATGGCTACACCTTC.

This clonotype was recorded at least ten times. The chain joins TRBV6-2 or TRBV6-3 to TRBJ2-5, with 9 bases that match TRBD1. This CDR3 is 16 amino acids long. Trimming cost V 5 bases and J 9 bases; bases outside gene matches: 16. CDR1 is MNHEY, CDR2 SVGEGT, per germline. In DNA, the CDR3 is TGTGCCAGCAGTCTACCGGGACAGGGACCAGAGCGGGCCCAGTACTTC. Its protein product is CASSLPGQGPERAQYF.

By share, this clonotype counts as medium-sized (0.01 to 0.1%). The gene calls are TRBV12-3 or TRBV12-4 and TRBJ2-1, with 10 positions matching TRBD2. J was trimmed by 6 bases and V by 4 bases; bases with no gene match: 6. The CDR3 covers 15 residues. CDR3 in amino acids: CASSSLAGGSNEQFF. The CDR3 DNA reads as TGTGCCAGCAGTTCCTTAGCGGGGGGTAGCAATGAGCAGTTCTTC.

This clonotype was found many times. The genes are TRBV7-2 and TRBJ2-2; TRBD2 is a possible D gene (7 bases). This CDR3 contains 17 residues. Germline V CDR1 and CDR2: SGHTA, FQGNSA. The V and J ends lost 5 bases and 1 base respectively, with 17 bases between them. Here the CDR3 reads CASSTRGGGLNTGELFF. The CDR3 region has the DNA TGTGCCAGCAGCACCAGGGGAGGGGGATTGAACACCGGGGAGCTGTTTTTT.

This clonotype was counted many times. V and J are TRBV12-3 or TRBV12-4 and TRBJ2-3; TRBD1 matches 7 bases. J was trimmed by 6 bases and V by 6 bases; bases with no gene match: 9. The CDR3 runs 14 residues. The CDR3 here is CASSRTGSSDTQYF. The CDR3 DNA reads as TGTGCCAGCAGCCGGACAGGATCCTCGGATACGCAGTATTTT.

This clonotype has at least ten counts. This chain links TRBV5-1 with TRBJ1-4; possible D gene TRBD1, 5 bases. Germline V gene lookup returns CDR1 SGHRS and CDR2 YFSETQ. The V gene lost 1 base and the J gene lost 11 bases, with 18 bases spanning the gap. The CDR3 is 15 residues long. The CDR3 DNA follows: TGCGCCAGCAGCTTGAATTCGGCAGGGAACGATAAACTGTTTTTT. Translated: CASSLNSAGNDKLFF.